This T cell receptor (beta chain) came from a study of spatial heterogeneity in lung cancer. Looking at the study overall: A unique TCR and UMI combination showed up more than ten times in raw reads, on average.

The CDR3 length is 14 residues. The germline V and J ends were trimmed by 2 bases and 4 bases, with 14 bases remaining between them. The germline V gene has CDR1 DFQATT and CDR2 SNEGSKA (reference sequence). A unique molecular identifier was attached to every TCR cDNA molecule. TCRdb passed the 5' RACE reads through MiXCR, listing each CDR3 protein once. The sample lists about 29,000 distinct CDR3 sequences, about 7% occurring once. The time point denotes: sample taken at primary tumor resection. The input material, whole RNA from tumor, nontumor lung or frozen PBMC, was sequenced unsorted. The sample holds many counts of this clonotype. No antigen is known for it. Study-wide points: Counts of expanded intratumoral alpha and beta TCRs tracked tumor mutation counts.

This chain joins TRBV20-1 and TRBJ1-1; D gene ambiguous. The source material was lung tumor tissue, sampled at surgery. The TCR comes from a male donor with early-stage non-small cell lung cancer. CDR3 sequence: CSARTRPVSTEAFF. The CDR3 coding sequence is TGCAGTGCTAGAACCAGGCCCGTTAGCACTGAAGCTTTCTTT.